The clone carrying this T cell receptor (beta chain) was detected only a few times. One end of the junction is discordant with germline, which a read error may explain. The data were obtained in a study of shared clonotypes between healthy human individuals. Libraries were prepared by immunoSEQ multiplex PCR; TCRdb keeps only in-frame clonotypes and omits some of them. The repertoire holds some 630,000 clones, with more than 70% as singletons. This CDR3 is 13 amino acids long. Per germline, CDR1 SNHLY and CDR2 FYNNEI. The TCR was taken from a woman aged 30 to 39 in good health. This chain uses TRBV2 with TRBJ1-2; tentatively, D is TRBD1 (6 bases). Specimen: memory CD4+ T cells sorted from blood. Subset reported: CD45RA-negative fraction. The CDR3 here is CASSPGASYDYTF. The CDR3 nucleotides read TGTGCCAGCAGTCCAGGGGCTTCGTATGACTACACCTTC.